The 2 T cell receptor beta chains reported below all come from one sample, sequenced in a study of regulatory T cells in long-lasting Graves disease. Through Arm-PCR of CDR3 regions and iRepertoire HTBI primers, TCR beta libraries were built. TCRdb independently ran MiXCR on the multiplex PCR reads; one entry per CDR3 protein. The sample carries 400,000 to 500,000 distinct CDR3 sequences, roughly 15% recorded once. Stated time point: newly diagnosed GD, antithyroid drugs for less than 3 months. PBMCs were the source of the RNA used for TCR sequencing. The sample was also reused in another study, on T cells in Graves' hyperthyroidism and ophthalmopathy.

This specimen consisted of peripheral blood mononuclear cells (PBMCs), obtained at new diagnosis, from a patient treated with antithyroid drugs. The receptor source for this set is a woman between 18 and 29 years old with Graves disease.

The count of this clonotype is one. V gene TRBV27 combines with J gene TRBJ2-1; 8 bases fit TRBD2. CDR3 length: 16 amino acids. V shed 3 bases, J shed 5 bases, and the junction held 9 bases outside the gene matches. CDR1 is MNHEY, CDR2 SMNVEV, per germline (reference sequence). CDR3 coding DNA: TGTGCCAGCAGTTTCAGCAGCGGGAGTCGCCACAATGAGCAGTTCTTC. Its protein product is CASSFSSGSRHNEQFF.

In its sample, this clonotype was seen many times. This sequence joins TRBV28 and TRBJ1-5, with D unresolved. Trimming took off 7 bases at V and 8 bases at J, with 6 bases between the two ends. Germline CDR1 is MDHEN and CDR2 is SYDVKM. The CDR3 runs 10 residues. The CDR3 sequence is CASNFEPQHF. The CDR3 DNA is TGTGCCAGCAATTTCGAGCCCCAGCATTTT.